These 13 T cell receptor beta chains were all obtained from the same sample, sequenced in a study of blood T cell repertoires in COVID-19. Libraries were prepared by immunoSEQ multiplex PCR; TCRdb keeps only in-frame clonotypes and omits some of them. This sample has some 500,000 clones; 85% to 90% occur once, and the top ten carry 7.8%. Material for sequencing was peripheral blood. These receptors originate from a woman between 50 and 59 years old with COVID-19, enrolled during active disease.

This sequence joins TRBV5-1 and TRBJ2-7; 8 nucleotides match TRBD1. Germline trimming cut 0 bases from V and 4 bases from J; bases unmatched to any gene: 3. The CDR3 sequence is 14 residues long. Germline CDR1 SGHRS, CDR2 YFSETQ. The CDR3, as DNA: TGCGCCAGCAGCTTGGGGACAGGGCATTACGAGCAGTACTTC. Protein product: CASSLGTGHYEQYF.

The chain joins TRBV14 to TRBJ2-6, with a tentative D call TRBD2 (6 bases). The germline gives CDR1 SGHDN, CDR2 FVKESK. Deletions cut 2 bases from V and 3 bases from J, with 11 bases between. CDR3 length: 16 amino acids. CDR3 DNA sequence: TGTGCCAGCAGCCAACGCGGAGGGCTTGGGGCCAACGTCCTGACTTTC. Amino acid sequence: CASSQRGGLGANVLTF.

The V call is TRBV2, the J call TRBJ1-1; 7 bases fit TRBD1. The V segment lost 6 bases and the J segment 7 bases; nucleotides outside the gene matches: 8. This CDR3 has 13 amino acids. CDR1 and CDR2 (germline): SNHLY, FYNNEI. CDR3 in amino acids: CASSLDRFDEAFF. The CDR3 DNA is TGTGCCAGCAGCCTGGACAGGTTTGATGAAGCTTTCTTT.

A few counts support this clone. J is TRBJ1-1 and V is TRBV19, with D possibly TRBD1 on 6 matching bases. This CDR3 contains 13 residues. Germline assignment: CDR1 LNHDA and CDR2 SQIVND (reference sequence). Trimming cost V 6 bases and J 1 base, with 9 bases left between them. CDR3 sequence (DNA): TGTGCCAGTAGAACAGGGTGGAACACTGAAGCTTTCTTT. This encodes CASRTGWNTEAFF.

The rearrangement uses TRBV9 and TRBJ2-3; a possible D gene is TRBD2 (5 bases). This CDR3 has 15 residues. Per germline, CDR1 SGDLS and CDR2 YYNGEE. Trimming pared 2 bases from V and 2 bases from J, leaving 12 bases between. The CDR3 region has the DNA TGTGCCAGCAGCGTTGGAGGTATCCACACAGATACGCAGTATTTT. This translates into CASSVGGIHTDTQYF.

The rearrangement joins TRBV4-2 to TRBJ1-5; 7 positions match TRBD1. The CDR3 totals 15 residues. With 3 bases clipped from V and 2 bases from J, the junction kept 4 bases outside the gene matches. Germline CDR1 and CDR2: LGHNA and YNFKEQ. The CDR3 spells CASSQSTGGNQPQHF. In DNA, the CDR3 is TGTGCCAGCAGCCAGTCCACAGGGGGCAATCAGCCCCAGCATTTT.

The chain links TRBV7-8 to TRBJ1-2, with D possibly being TRBD1 (5 bases). The germline V gene has CDR1 SGHVS and CDR2 FQNEAQ. V was shortened by 2 bases and J by 2 bases, with 12 bases between the two germline ends. The length of the CDR3 is 15 residues. CDR3 region: CASSLQGIENYGYTF. The CDR3 nucleotides are TGTGCCAGCAGCTTACAGGGTATCGAGAACTATGGCTACACCTTC.

The CDR3 here is CSGDRGGETQYF. CDR3 DNA: TGCAGCGGGGACAGGGGCGGCGAGACCCAGTACTTC. The chain carries TRBV29-1 and TRBJ2-5; 10 bases line up with TRBD1. The CDR3 runs to 12 residues. Germline trimming cut 7 bases from V and 5 bases from J; bases unmatched to any gene: 4. Germline lookup yields CDR1 SQVTM and CDR2 ANQGSEA.

The chain combines TRBV11-2 with TRBJ1-5; D is ambiguous. V shed 5 bases and J shed 5 bases, with 10 bases lying between them. Germline V CDR1 and CDR2: SGHAT, FQNNGV. This CDR3 has 13 residues. The CDR3, as DNA: TGTGCCAGCAGCGGAGGGTGGGATCAGCCCCAGCATTTT. It specifies CASSGGWDQPQHF.

The chain has TRBV5-1 and TRBJ1-1; a weak D match, TRBD1 (6 bases). The length of the CDR3 is 14 residues. V was cut by 0 bases and J by 10 bases, with 16 bases left in between. Germline V gives CDR1 SGHRS, CDR2 YFSETQ. The CDR3 region is CASSLGPARGPAFF. CDR3 coding DNA: TGCGCCAGCAGCTTGGGTCCTGCGCGGGGGCCAGCTTTCTTT.

The chain carries TRBV6-2 or TRBV6-3 and TRBJ1-2; D call uncertain. The CDR3 has 14 amino acids. V lost 5 bases, J lost 3 bases, and 13 bases lay in between. CDR1 MNHEY and CDR2 SVGEGT come from the germline V gene. DNA of the CDR3: TGTGCCAGCAGTAATGGCCCCATTTACTATGGCTACACCTTC. Translating gives CASSNGPIYYGYTF.

The chain is built from TRBV2 and TRBJ2-2; D may be TRBD2 (5 bases). V lost 10 bases to trimming and J lost 4 bases, with 13 bases between them. The CDR3 consists of 13 residues. From germline, CDR1 is SNHLY and CDR2 FYNNEI. The CDR3 reads CANRVEGTGELFF. CDR3 bases: TGTGCCAACCGTGTCGAGGGCACCGGGGAGCTGTTTTTT.

V usage is TRBV18 and J usage is TRBJ2-3; 10 nucleotides align to TRBD1. The trim removed 5 bases at V and 3 bases at J, leaving 17 bases unmatched. CDR3 length: 19 amino acids. Germline V lookup: CDR1 KGHSH, CDR2 LQKENI. In nucleotides, the CDR3 is TGTGCCAGCTCAGGTTATACGGGACAGGGGCCGGGACGGACAGATACGCAGTATTTT. Protein sequence: CASSGYTGQGPGRTDTQYF.